The 18 T cell receptor beta chains below all came from one sample that was sequenced in a study of CD8 T cells in Susac syndrome. The RNA, about 0.45 to 1 ug, was put through reverse transcription using random hexamers. TCRdb used MiXCR to reprocess the immunoSEQ multiplex PCR reads, holding one entry per CDR3 protein. The sample carries about 120,000 distinct CDR3 sequences, about nine tenths recorded once. The sample consisted of CD4+ T cells from PBMCs. Receptors originate from a human donor in good health.

This sequence joins TRBV3-1 and TRBJ2-3; D possibly uses TRBD1 or TRBD2 (5 bases each). Germline V lookup: CDR1 LGHDT, CDR2 YNNKEL (reference sequence). V was shortened by 2 bases and J by 3 bases, with 12 bases between the two germline ends. This CDR3 is 15 amino acids long. The CDR3 loop reads CASSQFGARTDTQYF. The DNA of the CDR3 is TGTGCCAGCAGCCAATTCGGGGCGCGTACAGATACGCAGTATTTT.

The V call is TRBV3-1, the J call TRBJ2-1; 7 nucleotides align to TRBD2. V lost 0 bases to trimming and J lost 2 bases; unmatched junction nucleotides: 4. The CDR3 loop spans 16 amino acids. Germline V gives CDR1 LGHDT, CDR2 YNNKEL (reference sequence). CDR3 protein: CASSQEGRAAYNEQFF. The CDR3 DNA reads as TGTGCCAGCAGCCAAGAGGGGAGGGCCGCCTACAATGAGCAGTTCTTC.

The chain joins TRBV20-1 to TRBJ1-1; no reliable D call. The V gene's germline CDR1 is DFQATT and CDR2 SNEGSKA (reference sequence). Trimming shortened V by 6 bases and J by 1 base, and 9 bases separated the two germline ends. This CDR3 has 12 residues. This chain's CDR3 is CSAPLRNTEAFF. The CDR3 DNA reads as TGCAGTGCGCCTCTAAGGAACACTGAAGCTTTCTTT.

The chain links TRBV12-3 or TRBV12-4 to TRBJ1-1; D ambiguous. The germline V and J ends were trimmed by 5 bases and 0 bases, with 4 bases remaining between them. This CDR3 contains 12 residues. CDR3 sequence: CASSLMNTEAFF. DNA of the CDR3: TGTGCCAGCAGTCTTATGAACACTGAAGCTTTCTTT.

The table lists this clonotype with a count of one. The chain combines TRBV9 with TRBJ1-5, with a possible D match to TRBD1 (5 bases). Germline V lookup: CDR1 SGDLS, CDR2 YYNGEE. The CDR3 sequence is 14 residues long. With 0 bases removed from V and 1 base from J, the gap between germline ends came to 5 bases. In DNA form, the CDR3 reads TGTGCCAGCAGCGTAGGGACAAGCAATCAGCCCCAGCATTTT. This codes for CASSVGTSNQPQHF.

The chain carries TRBV20-1 and TRBJ1-3; 9 bases are shared with TRBD1. V lost 5 bases to trimming and J lost 1 base; unmatched junction nucleotides: 15. Germline values: CDR1 DFQATT, CDR2 SNEGSKA (reference sequence). This CDR3 region has 18 residues. The CDR3 DNA reads TGCAGTGCTCCCGCGTCCGGGACAGGGTATTCTTCTGGAAACACCATATATTTT. Translation: CSAPASGTGYSSGNTIYF.

The chain employs TRBV7-2 and TRBJ2-1, with D perhaps matching TRBD2 (5 bases). Deletions cut 1 base from V and 6 bases from J, with 13 bases between. Germline-derived CDR1 and CDR2 are SGHTA and FQGNSA. CDR3 length: 15 residues. The CDR3 DNA sequence: TGTGCCAGCAGCTTAGAGCCGGGAAGGCGCAATGAGCAGTTCTTC. Its protein is CASSLEPGRRNEQFF.

The chain recombines TRBV7-2 with TRBJ2-1; 14 positions agree with TRBD2. V lost 3 bases to trimming and J lost 7 bases; unmatched junction nucleotides: 11. The CDR3 covers 18 residues. Looked up from germline, CDR1 is SGHTA and CDR2 is FQGNSA. The CDR3 spells CASSFGTSGRRVGNEQFF. CDR3 in DNA: TGTGCCAGCAGCTTTGGGACTAGCGGGAGACGGGTGGGGAATGAGCAGTTCTTC.

The CDR3 is CASSQGQANIQYF. In DNA, the CDR3 is TGTGCCAGCAGCCAGGGACAGGCCAACATTCAGTACTTC. The chain couples TRBV7-9 to TRBJ2-4; 8 positions agree with TRBD1. The ends lost 5 bases at V and 7 bases at J; junction bases unmatched: 4. CDR1 SEHNR and CDR2 FQNEAQ come from the germline V gene (reference sequence). CDR3 size: 13 residues.

The rearrangement uses TRBV5-1 and TRBJ2-5, with 8 bases lining up with TRBD1. Germline CDR1 is SGHRS and CDR2 is YFSETQ. The ends lost 4 bases at V and 2 bases at J; junction bases unmatched: 10. This CDR3 has 16 amino acids. CDR3 DNA sequence: TGCGCCAGCAGCAGCTTAGGGACAGGCGCTCAAGAGACCCAGTACTTC. Translating gives CASSSLGTGAQETQYF.

This clonotype was seen a handful of times. The V call is TRBV18, the J call TRBJ1-1, with TRBD1 matching 7 bases. Trimming took 6 bases from V and 5 from J; bases not matched to a gene: 9. The length of the CDR3 is 14 residues. CDR1 KGHSH and CDR2 LQKENI come from the germline V gene. DNA of the CDR3: TGTGCCAGCTCCCAGGGGGGGGCGAGAACTGAAGCTTTCTTT. Its protein product is CASSQGGARTEAFF.

This sequence joins TRBV20-1 and TRBJ1-5; D gene ambiguous. In germline, CDR1 is DFQATT, CDR2 SNEGSKA (reference sequence). V dropped 7 bases and J dropped 4 bases, with 23 bases sitting between them. The CDR3 extends over 16 amino acids. The CDR3: CSVEESGVRPNQPQHF. The CDR3 nucleotides are TGCAGTGTGGAGGAAAGCGGCGTACGACCAAATCAGCCCCAGCATTTT.

V gene TRBV7-2 combines with J gene TRBJ1-2, with D maybe TRBD1 (6 bases). Germline CDR1 is SGHTA and CDR2 is FQGNSA. The CDR3 contains 14 residues. Trimming stripped 4 bases from V and 6 bases from J, with 15 bases between. The CDR3 DNA reads as TGTGCCAGCAGCTCTGTACAGGGAGGGAATGGCTACACCTTC. It encodes CASSSVQGGNGYTF. Complete variable domain (other parts from reference TRBV7-2 and TRBJ1-2): GAGVSQSPSNKVTEKGKDVELRCDPISGHTALYWYRQSLGQGLEFLIYFQGNSAPDKSGLPSDRFSAERTGGSVSTLTIQRTQQEDSAVYLCASSSVQGGNGYTFGSGTRLTVV.

The V and J genes are TRBV12-3 or TRBV12-4 and TRBJ1-3; a possible D gene is TRBD1 (5 bases). The CDR3 loop spans 13 amino acids. Trimming pared 5 bases from V and 9 bases from J, leaving 14 bases between. CDR3 nucleotide sequence: TGTGCCAGCAGTCCCGGAGGGGCCGGCACCATATATTTT. As protein: CASSPGGAGTIYF.

V is TRBV29-1 and J is TRBJ2-5; D call uncertain. V gave up 2 bases and J gave up 5 bases, with 6 bases separating them. Germline lookup yields CDR1 SQVTM and CDR2 ANQGSEA. CDR3 length: 11 amino acids. Here the CDR3 DNA reads TGCAGCGTTGAACCTGGGGAGACCCAGTACTTC. This translates into CSVEPGETQYF.

The V gene is TRBV7-9, the J gene TRBJ1-2; 7 nucleotides agree with TRBD1. This CDR3 has 14 amino acids. V trimming: 0 bases; J trimming: 3 bases; junction bases outside the gene matches: 1. The germline V gene has CDR1 SEHNR and CDR2 FQNEAQ (reference sequence). In DNA, the CDR3 is TGTGCCAGCAGCTTAGCCGGGACAGACTATGGCTACACCTTC. Protein sequence: CASSLAGTDYGYTF.

The rearrangement joins TRBV20-1 to TRBJ2-5, with 7 bases that match TRBD1. Germline V CDR1 and CDR2: DFQATT, SNEGSKA (reference sequence). The ends lost 6 bases at V and 7 bases at J; junction bases unmatched: 8. The CDR3 consists of 12 residues. CDR3 sequence reads: CSAQGGPGTQYF. DNA for the CDR3: TGCAGTGCCCAAGGGGGCCCGGGGACCCAGTACTTC.

This clonotype was seen a single time. The junction differs from germline at one of its ends, possibly a read error. This sequence joins TRBV20-1 and TRBJ2-3; TRBD2 matches at 7 bases. The CDR3 length is 16 residues. Germline V lookup: CDR1 DFQATT, CDR2 SNEGSKA (reference sequence). Here the CDR3 reads CSARDLPETSTYTQYF. The CDR3 region has the DNA TGCAGTGCTAGAGACCTGCCTGAGACTAGCACATATACGCAGTATTTT.